A single T cell receptor (beta chain) is shown here with its context. The antigen is not known. Through a sample-barcoded 5' primer and a J-beta primer mix, a second PCR was run for about 6 to 11 cycles. TCRdb recomputed calls from the 5' RACE reads with MiXCR, one row per CDR3 protein. The sample has about 970,000 distinct CDR3 sequences; 45% to 60% are singletons. This specimen comes from a study of blood T cells in healthy people across ages. The study, taken as a whole, reports: Per-million-T-cell TCR beta diversity fell roughly linearly with age.

V was trimmed by 3 bases and J by 6 bases, leaving 14 bases between them. The CDR3 is made up of 15 amino acids. Germline CDR1 KGHDR, CDR2 SFDVKD. Russia was home to the donors, healthy Caucasian individuals aged 6 to 90. The genes are TRBV24-1 and TRBJ2-1; D may be TRBD1 (5 bases). This TCR was sampled from a woman aged 55-70 years in good health. The specimen was blood. The DNA for the CDR3 is TGTGCCACCAGTGATAGGGGCCGGCTGAGCAATGAGCAGTTCTTC. The encoded protein is CATSDRGRLSNEQFF.